This entry describes one TCR beta chain. Its antigen is as yet unknown. The junction departs from germline at one end; a sequencing error may be responsible. This sample is drawn from a study of glioma-infiltrating T cells after dendritic cell vaccination. Study-level information: Glioblastoma patients came from Phase I and II dendritic cell vaccination trials.

General study results and limits: TCR clonality showed no direct relationship with survival.

The PCR used 60 V beta and 13 J beta primers. The assay was immunoSEQ multiplex PCR, and TCRdb's table has in-frame clones only and misses some. The repertoire holds about 73,000 clones, with roughly 80% as singletons. The germline V gene has CDR1 SNHLY and CDR2 FYNNEI. The CDR3 consists of 13 residues. PBMC sampling occurred before vaccination, two weeks after the third dose, and at progression. The rearrangement joins TRBV2 to TRBJ2-2, with D tentatively TRBD1 (6 bases). This specimen consisted of blood, obtained before dendritic cell vaccination. The TCR comes from a human donor with glioblastoma. CDR3 sequence: CASSEAGGQRKVF. In nucleotides, the CDR3 is TGTGCCAGCAGTGAAGCGGGTGGACAGCGGAAGGTTTTT.